A selection of T cell receptor beta chains follows, all from one sample in a study of shared clonotypes between healthy human individuals. Data came from immunoSEQ multiplex PCR; TCRdb stores just in-frame clones and leaves some out. This table holds fewer than 650,000 clones, 76% found once. Sequenced: PBMCs. These receptors originate from a woman aged 40-49 years in good health. Some clones in this sample may be carry-over from other donors' samples. Each CDR3 is given with its conserved first and last residue. The order of the fields is J gene, clone size, V gene, D gene, CDR3 DNA, CDR3 protein. D genes are given only for firm matches. Clone size is shown for a subset of rows, as once, few, many or a class of expanded clone.

TRBJ2-3	-	TRBV5-4	TRBD2	TGTGCCAGCAGCACGGGGACTAGCGGGAGGAGAGCAGATACGCAGTATTTT	CASSTGTSGRRADTQYF
TRBJ1-5	-	TRBV4-1	-	TGCGCCAGCAGCCAAGATTTTACTAGCAATCAGCCCCAGCATTTT	CASSQDFTSNQPQHF
TRBJ2-1	-	TRBV19	TRBD1	TGTGCCAGTAGTATAGAGACAGGGATCAATGAGCAGTTCTTC	CASSIETGINEQFF
TRBJ1-1	-	TRBV28	TRBD1	TGTGCCAGCAGTCCCCCGGGACAGCAGAACACTGAAGTTTTCTTT	CASSPPGQQNTEVFF
TRBJ1-1	-	TRBV9	-	TGTGCCAGCAGCCCCAGGGTGAACACTGAAGCTTTCTTT	CASSPRVNTEAFF
TRBJ1-1	-	TRBV28	-	TGTGCCACACAATACAGGGTTTGGACTGAAGCTTTCTTT	CATQYRVWTEAFF
TRBJ2-5	-	TRBV7-1	-	TGTGCCAGCAACCCTCCAAGCGAGTCACGGACCCAGTACTTC	CASNPPSESRTQYF
TRBJ2-1	-	TRBV11-2	TRBD2	TGTGCCAGCAGCTTCCTAGGTACTAGCGGGGGTGTTGAGCAGTTCTTC	CASSFLGTSGGVEQFF
TRBJ2-3	-	TRBV11-3	-	TGTGCCAGCAGCTTAGAGACTGGCACAGATACGCAGTATTTT	CASSLETGTDTQYF
TRBJ1-2	many	TRBV5-1	TRBD1	TGCGCCAGCAGCTTAGGGGACAGAGACTATGGCTACACCTTC	CASSLGDRDYGYTF
TRBJ1-1	-	TRBV28	-	TGTGCCAGCACCGGAAGGAGACAGCAGAACACTGAAGCTTTCTTT	CASTGRRQQNTEAFF
TRBJ1-5	few	TRBV15	TRBD1	TGTGCCACCAGCAGGGGGACAGGCCAGCCCCAGCATTTT	CATSRGTGQPQHF
TRBJ2-7	-	TRBV7-9	TRBD1	TGTGCCAACAGCTTAGCGGTGAGAACAGGGGGACTGGGGTCCTACGAGCAATACTTC	CANSLAVRTGGLGSYEQYF
TRBJ2-7	-	TRBV7-8	-	TGTGCCAGCAGCTTAGCGGGCATATGGGGGATTGGCGAGCAGTACTTC	CASSLAGIWGIGEQYF
TRBJ2-7	-	TRBV4-1	TRBD2	TGCGCCAGCAGCCAAGAGACTGCGCGGGAGTTATCGTACGAGCAGTACTTC	CASSQETARELSYEQYF
TRBJ2-2	-	TRBV29-1	-	TGCAGCGTGGGTCGGGTGGGCACCGGGGAGCTGTTTTTT	CSVGRVGTGELFF
TRBJ2-3	few	TRBV5-5	-	TGTGCCAGCAGCTTGGAGGCCAGGGCCAGCACAGATACGCAGTATTTT	CASSLEARASTDTQYF
TRBJ2-2	once	TRBV7-2	TRBD2	TGTGCCAGCATCCAAGCGGGGACTAACACCGGGGAGCTGTTTTTT	CASIQAGTNTGELFF
TRBJ2-7	-	TRBV9	TRBD2	TGTGCCAGCAGCGTGTCAAGCGGGAGGGGCGAGCAGTACTTC	CASSVSSGRGEQYF
TRBJ2-2	once	TRBV2	-	TGTGCCAGCAGTGGTGTTCGTAACACCGGGGAGCTGTTTTTT	CASSGVRNTGELFF
TRBJ1-2	-	TRBV18	-	TGTGCCAGCTCACCACTACAGGGTGATGGCTACACCTTC	CASSPLQGDGYTF
TRBJ2-7	-	TRBV6-6	TRBD1	TGTGCCAGCAGTCAGGCATACAGGGGCGAGCAGTACTTC	CASSQAYRGEQYF
TRBJ2-6	-	TRBV4-1	-	TGCGCCAGCAGCCATGGTCCGTATGGCGGGGCCAACGTCCTGACTTTC	CASSHGPYGGANVLTF
TRBJ2-1	few	TRBV7-2	-	TGTGCCAGCAGCTTAGTGGGCAGTTCCTACAATGAGCAGTTCTTC	CASSLVGSSYNEQFF
TRBJ2-1	-	TRBV4-2	TRBD2	TGTGCCAGCAGCATAGGGACTAGAGACAATGAGCAGTTCTTC	CASSIGTRDNEQFF
TRBJ2-3	-	TRBV29-1	-	TGCAGCGTTAGCGTAGCATCTCATTCTAGCACAGATACGCAGTATTTT	CSVSVASHSSTDTQYF
TRBJ2-1	many	TRBV6-4	TRBD2	TGTGCCAGCAGTGACGATGGGGAGGGCCCCTACAATGAGCAGTTCTTC	CASSDDGEGPYNEQFF
TRBJ2-7	-	TRBV28	-	TGTGCCAGCACCCCCGCTGGAGGCTCCTACGAGCAGTACTTC	CASTPAGGSYEQYF
TRBJ1-5	-	TRBV10-2	TRBD1	TGCGCCAGCAGTGAACCGGGACAGTATAGCAATCAGCCCCAGCATTTT	CASSEPGQYSNQPQHF
TRBJ2-3	-	TRBV28	-	TGTGCCAGCAGTTTTTCTAGACACACGCAGTATTTT	CASSFSRHTQYF
TRBJ2-1	-	TRBV27	-	TGTGCCAGCAGTTACGACTACAATGAGCAGTTCTTC	CASSYDYNEQFF
TRBJ1-3	-	TRBV30	-	TGTGCCGGGACGCCTGGGCCTGGAAACACCATATATTTT	CAGTPGPGNTIYF
TRBJ2-6	-	TRBV9	-	TGTGCCAGCAGCGTAGGGGCCACTCACTCTGGGGCCAACGTCCTGACTTTC	CASSVGATHSGANVLTF
TRBJ2-7	-	TRBV19	TRBD1	TGTGCCAGTAGACAATACAGGGGCCTTTCCTACGAGCAGTACTTC	CASRQYRGLSYEQYF
TRBJ1-5	-	TRBV5-1	TRBD1	TGCGCCAGCAGCTGTACCGGGACAGTTGCCTATAGCAATCAGCCCCAGCATTTT	CASSCTGTVAYSNQPQHF
TRBJ2-1	-	TRBV6-5	-	TGTGCCAGCAGTTATAGGCAGCATGGACGGAATGAGCAGTTCTTC	CASSYRQHGRNEQFF
TRBJ2-3	-	TRBV19	TRBD1	TGTGCCAGTAGCCCGGGACAGGCGCCAAGCACAGATACGCAGTATTTT	CASSPGQAPSTDTQYF
TRBJ2-1	-	TRBV28	TRBD1	TGTGCCAGCAGGCCGACAGGGGTGGTATACAATGAGCAGTTCTTC	CASRPTGVVYNEQFF
TRBJ1-2	-	TRBV5-8	TRBD1	TGTGCCAGCAGCCATACCCTCAGGGGGCGAGCAAGTCACTTC	CASSHTLRGRASHF
TRBJ1-5	-	TRBV19	-	TGTGCCAGTAGTATAGTATTAGCAAGCGGCCAGCCCCAGCATTTT	CASSIVLASGQPQHF
TRBJ2-7	-	TRBV6-5	TRBD1	TGTGCCAGCAGCCCCGCTGGCAGGGGGCCTTACGAGCAGTACTTC	CASSPAGRGPYEQYF
TRBJ2-3	-	TRBV13	-	TGTGCCAGCAGGCCCCGTAATGGAGGTAGCGGCACAGATACGCAGTATTTT	CASRPRNGGSGTDTQYF
TRBJ2-1	once	TRBV5-4	-	TGTGCCAGCAGCCCCCAGGGCGGTGCCTACAATGAGCAGTTCTTC	CASSPQGGAYNEQFF
TRBJ2-3	-	TRBV4-3	-	TGCGCCAGCAGCCAAGCGGCCCAGCGCTTCGCAGATACGCAGTATTTT	CASSQAAQRFADTQYF
TRBJ1-5	once	TRBV4-1	-	TGCGCCAGCAGCCAACTTCCCCCACAGGGTCGGGGCAATCAGCCCCAGCATTTT	CASSQLPPQGRGNQPQHF
TRBJ1-1	-	TRBV5-1	-	TGCGCCAGCAGCTTGGGACCGGGGCCGAGCACTGAAGCTTTCTTT	CASSLGPGPSTEAFF
TRBJ2-7	-	TRBV4-2	-	TGTGCCAGCAGCCAAGAAGACGCCGGACGGAACTACGAGCAGTACTTC	CASSQEDAGRNYEQYF
TRBJ1-2	-	TRBV11-3	TRBD1	TGTGCCAGCAGCCCCCGAGGGGGCTTGGATGGCTACACCTTC	CASSPRGGLDGYTF
TRBJ2-1	medium-sized	TRBV19	-	TGTGCCAGTAGTACGTTGCAGCAGAGCAATGAGCAGTTCTTC	CASSTLQQSNEQFF
TRBJ1-1	-	TRBV5-5	TRBD1	TGTGCCAGCAGCTTTGGGTGGCCACAGGGGACTGAAGCTTTCTTT	CASSFGWPQGTEAFF
TRBJ2-2	-	TRBV10-2	-	TGCGCCAGCAGCGAGGACGCCACAGGGTCCGGGGAGCTGTTTTTT	CASSEDATGSGELFF
TRBJ2-7	-	TRBV7-3	-	TGTGCCAGCAGCTTAATAGGGTCCTCTCCCTACGAGCAGTACTTC	CASSLIGSSPYEQYF